One and the same sample provided the 31 T cell receptor beta chains below, sequenced in a study of T cell repertoires in cytomegalovirus infection. TCRdb analysed the reads with MiXCR anew, one entry per CDR3 protein. The top ten clones hold 43% of a sample with about 470,000 distinct CDR3 sequences, about 42% of them seen once. Antigens for these TCRs are unknown. The sample here was cultured PBMCs, taken from culture after CMV antigen stimulation. Source of these receptors: a human donor in good health (CMV status not recorded). Some clones in this sample may be carry-over from other donors' samples.

A few counts support this clonotype. This chain joins TRBV6-1 and TRBJ1-1, with a possible D match to TRBD1 (6 bases). V lost 8 bases and J lost 0, with 19 bases in between. CDR3 size: 16 residues. Germline V CDR1 and CDR2: MNHNS, SASEGT. As DNA, the CDR3 is TGTGCCAGCCAAAGGTTGGGGGGCCCCCTGAACACTGAAGCTTTCTTT. Protein sequence: CASQRLGGPLNTEAFF.

This chain joins TRBV12-3 or TRBV12-4 and TRBJ2-1, with D unresolved. Deletions cut 5 bases from V and 5 bases from J, with 19 bases between. The length of the CDR3 is 16 residues. Here the CDR3 reads CASSPYYRPLHNEQFF. CDR3 in DNA: TGTGCCAGCAGTCCATACTACCGACCTCTTCACAATGAGCAGTTCTTC.

This clonotype came up many times. This chain connects TRBV7-2 to TRBJ2-3; perhaps TRBD2 as D (6 bases). Germline V gene lookup returns CDR1 SGHTA and CDR2 FQGNSA. CDR3 length equals 17 residues. V was cut by 1 base and J by 2 bases, with 16 bases left in between. The CDR3: CASSLGRGGTATDTQYF. The CDR3 nucleotides read TGTGCCAGCAGCTTAGGTCGGGGAGGCACAGCCACAGATACGCAGTATTTT.

This chain connects TRBV15 to TRBJ2-3; weak D call: TRBD1 (5 bases). The CDR3 has 14 residues. V was pared by 8 bases and J by 5 bases, with 17 bases between. The germline V gene encodes CDR1 LNHNV and CDR2 YYDKDF (reference sequence). The CDR3 loop is CATLDRQGEDTQYF. The CDR3 nucleotides are TGTGCCACCCTAGACCGTCAGGGTGAAGATACGCAGTATTTT.

This chain connects TRBV4-1 to TRBJ2-2, with D tentatively TRBD2 (6 bases). The V end was cut by 4 bases, the J end by 6 bases, with 12 bases between. Germline values: CDR1 MGHRA, CDR2 YSYEKL. This CDR3 spans 14 amino acids. DNA of the CDR3: TGCGCCAGCAGCCGCACCCCTAGCGCCGGGGAGCTGTTTTTT. It codes for CASSRTPSAGELFF.

J is TRBJ2-5 and V is TRBV7-2, with 7 bases aligning to TRBD2. This CDR3 spans 15 amino acids. After removal of 5 bases from V and 2 bases from J, the junction contained 8 bases not matched to a gene. CDR1 SGHTA and CDR2 FQGNSA come from the germline V gene. The chain's CDR3 is CASSPWTSRQETQYF. The DNA of the CDR3 is TGTGCCAGCAGCCCCTGGACTAGTCGGCAAGAGACCCAGTACTTC.

The chain couples TRBV9 to TRBJ2-7; D call uncertain. Looked up from germline, CDR1 is SGDLS and CDR2 is YYNGEE. CDR3 length: 14 residues. V was trimmed by 0 bases and J by 2 bases, leaving 9 bases between them. The CDR3 DNA reads as TGTGCCAGCAGCGTAGAGAGCAGTGCCTACGAGCAGTACTTC. Translating gives CASSVESSAYEQYF.

CDR3 residues: CASSLDLRSGEGLGTQYF. DNA for the CDR3: TGTGCCAGCAGCTTAGATTTGAGGAGCGGGGAGGGGTTAGGTACGCAGTATTTT. The chain couples TRBV7-6 to TRBJ2-3, with TRBD2 matching 7 bases. Per the germline V gene, CDR1 is SGHVS and CDR2 is FNYEAQ. The CDR3 is 18 amino acids. V shed 1 base, J shed 8 bases, and the junction held 18 bases outside the gene matches.

The chain couples TRBV7-2 to TRBJ2-6; 11 nucleotides align to TRBD2. Trimming cost V 1 base and J 0 bases; bases outside gene matches: 2. CDR3 length: 18 amino acids. Per the germline V gene, CDR1 is SGHTA and CDR2 is FQGNSA. CDR3 in amino acids: CASSLVAGGLSGANVLTF. CDR3 DNA sequence: TGTGCCAGCAGCTTAGTAGCGGGGGGGCTCTCTGGGGCCAACGTCCTGACTTTC. Supplemented by reference TRBV7-2 and TRBJ2-6, the full variable domain reads GAGVSQSPSNKVTEKGKDVELRCDPISGHTALYWYRQSLGQGLEFLIYFQGNSAPDKSGLPSDRFSAERTGGSVSTLTIQRTQQEDSAVYLCASSLVAGGLSGANVLTFGAGSRLTVL.

The rearrangement joins TRBV11-2 to TRBJ2-1, with unresolved D. Between the trimmed V and J ends, which lost 2 bases and 4 bases, there was a span of 15 bases. The CDR3 sequence is 16 residues long. The germline gives CDR1 SGHAT, CDR2 FQNNGV. The CDR3 region is CASSLSPGSGYNEQFF. CDR3 sequence (DNA): TGTGCCAGCAGCTTATCCCCTGGGTCCGGGTACAATGAGCAGTTCTTC.

CDR3 coding DNA: TGTGCCAGCAGCTTAATATTGGGGGTCGAGACCCAGTACTTC. Residues: CASSLILGVETQYF. The chain employs TRBV7-2 and TRBJ2-5; possibly TRBD1 or TRBD2 for D (5 bases each). The CDR3 runs 14 residues. V was shortened by 2 bases and J by 5 bases, with 12 bases between the two germline ends. The germline V gene encodes CDR1 SGHTA and CDR2 FQGNSA.

The chain links TRBV6-6 to TRBJ2-2; D might be TRBD1 (6 bases). This CDR3 contains 14 residues. The V end was cut by 6 bases, the J end by 5 bases, with 13 bases between. Germline loops: CDR1 MNHNY, CDR2 SVGAGI (reference sequence). The CDR3 DNA sequence: TGTGCCAGCAGAGATACAGGGAATACCGGGGAGCTGTTTTTT. Its translation: CASRDTGNTGELFF.

The sample holds a few counts of this clonotype. The rearrangement links TRBV4-1 to TRBJ1-2; 7 bases are a match to TRBD1. The CDR3 consists of 14 residues. Per the germline V gene, CDR1 is MGHRA and CDR2 is YSYEKL. After removal of 0 bases from V and 7 bases from J, the junction contained 5 bases not matched to a gene. The CDR3, as DNA: TGCGCCAGCAGCCAAGAGGGGACAGCGGGTGGCTACACCTTC. Translation gives CASSQEGTAGGYTF.

This clonotype was counted once. The rearrangement links TRBV20-1 to TRBJ2-7; 8 bases match TRBD2. J was trimmed by 6 bases and V by 5 bases; bases with no gene match: 12. This CDR3 comprises 14 residues. Germline lookup yields CDR1 DFQATT and CDR2 SNEGSKA (reference sequence). The DNA of the CDR3 is TGCAGTGCTCGCCCCCCGGGACTAGTGCCCGAGCAGTACTTC. Its protein is CSARPPGLVPEQYF.

V usage is TRBV2 and J usage is TRBJ2-3; the D gene is possibly TRBD2 (6 bases). Per germline, CDR1 SNHLY and CDR2 FYNNEI. Trimming left V 4 bases short and J 2 bases short, with 10 bases between. The CDR3 length is 14 residues. CDR3 in amino acids: CASSVEGITDTQYF. CDR3 coding DNA: TGTGCCAGCAGTGTGGAGGGCATCACAGATACGCAGTATTTT.

This chain joins TRBV7-6 and TRBJ2-7; possibly TRBD1 for D (6 bases). This CDR3 has 14 amino acids. Germline V gene data show CDR1 as SGHVS and CDR2 as FNYEAQ. Trimming took 4 bases from V and 7 from J, leaving 17 bases between them. The CDR3 region has the DNA TGTGCCAGCAGCTCGGACAGAACCCCTTGGGAGCAGTACTTC. This sequence encodes CASSSDRTPWEQYF.

The chain uses TRBV6-5 and TRBJ1-6; 10 bases agree with TRBD1. Trimming removed 2 bases from V and 7 bases from J; junction bases left unmatched: 8. CDR3 length equals 17 residues. Germline assignment: CDR1 MNHEY and CDR2 SVGAGI. In nucleotides, the CDR3 is TGTGCCAGCAGTTACGGGACCTGGGGACAGGGGAATTCACCCCTCCACTTT. Encoded protein: CASSYGTWGQGNSPLHF.

V usage is TRBV12-3 or TRBV12-4 and J usage is TRBJ2-2; tentatively, D is TRBD1 or TRBD2 (5 bases each). CDR3 length: 17 residues. The ends were cut back, 5 bases at V and 2 bases at J, with 18 bases in the middle. In DNA form, the CDR3 reads TGTGCCAGCAGTCTGGGACCGCTCCACCTCAACACCGGGGAGCTGTTTTTT. Translation gives CASSLGPLHLNTGELFF.

The chain combines TRBV20-1 with TRBJ2-1, with 12 bases aligning to TRBD2. CDR3 size: 15 residues. With 0 bases clipped from V and 12 bases from J, the junction kept 9 bases outside the gene matches. Germline assignment: CDR1 DFQATT and CDR2 SNEGSKA (reference sequence). Here the CDR3 DNA reads TGCAGTGCTAGAGATCCCCTAGCGGGAGGGGCCCGGCAGTTCTTC. Translating it yields CSARDPLAGGARQFF.

The genes are TRBV2 and TRBJ2-3; TRBD1 agrees at 8 bases. Germline lookup yields CDR1 SNHLY and CDR2 FYNNEI. The CDR3 totals 15 residues. The ends lost 3 bases at V and 1 base at J; junction bases unmatched: 3. CDR3: CASSDLGQGTDTQYF. The CDR3 DNA reads as TGTGCCAGCAGTGATCTGGGACAGGGCACAGATACGCAGTATTTT.

The J gene is TRBJ1-4, the V gene TRBV6-1, with a tentative D call TRBD1 (5 bases). The CDR3 spans 14 residues. Germline CDR1 and CDR2: MNHNS and SASEGT. V lost 1 base and J lost 5, with 8 bases in between. The DNA for the CDR3 is TGTGCCAGCAGTGAAGGGAGGGGAAATGAAAAACTGTTTTTT. This encodes CASSEGRGNEKLFF.

The V call is TRBV29-1, the J call TRBJ1-2; 8 bases agree with TRBD1. The CDR3 extends over 17 amino acids. V shed 8 bases, J shed 8 bases, and the junction held 25 bases outside the gene matches. Germline-derived CDR1 and CDR2 are SQVTM and ANQGSEA. CDR3 in amino acids: CSNWGGQGKVAVGGYTF. CDR3 DNA: TGCAGCAATTGGGGTGGACAGGGCAAGGTTGCGGTGGGAGGCTACACCTTC. The entire variable domain, with the rest obtained from reference TRBV29-1 and TRBJ1-2, is as follows: SAVISQKPSRDICQRGTSLTIQCQVDSQVTMMFWYRQQPGQSLTLIATANQGSEATYESGFVIDKFPISRPNLTFSTLTVSNMSPEDSSIYLCSNWGGQGKVAVGGYTFGSGTRLTVV.

The rearrangement joins TRBV12-3 or TRBV12-4 to TRBJ2-2, with a weak D call TRBD2 (5 bases). There are 14 residues in the CDR3. The V gene lost 6 bases and the J gene lost 2 bases, with 10 bases spanning the gap. The CDR3 region has the DNA TGTGCCAGCAGGGCGCTAGCCAACACCGGGGAGCTGTTTTTT. It is translated as CASRALANTGELFF.

This clonotype came up a few times. The J gene is TRBJ2-6, the V gene TRBV7-2, with 11 nucleotides matching TRBD1. V shed 5 bases, J shed 4 bases, and the junction held 7 bases outside the gene matches. The germline CDR1 and CDR2 sequences are SGHTA and FQGNSA. The length of the CDR3 is 17 residues. This chain's CDR3 is CASSAGQGAAGANVLTF. In DNA form, the CDR3 reads TGTGCCAGCAGCGCCGGACAGGGGGCTGCCGGGGCCAACGTCCTGACTTTC.

V is TRBV10-3 and J is TRBJ2-1; TRBD2 matches 8 bases. Trimming at V came to 10 bases and at J to 6 bases, leaving 11 bases not matched to a gene. CDR3 size: 14 residues. Germline V gene lookup returns CDR1 ENHRY and CDR2 SYGVKD. CDR3 sequence: CASKTEREFNEQFF. The CDR3 region has the DNA TGTGCCAGTAAGACAGAGCGGGAGTTCAATGAGCAGTTCTTC.

In this sample, this clonotype turned up a few times. V usage is TRBV7-8 and J usage is TRBJ2-7; the D gene is possibly TRBD1 (5 bases). Trimming stripped 0 bases from V and 3 bases from J, with 9 bases between. The CDR3 contains 14 residues. CDR1 and CDR2 (germline): SGHVS, FQNEAQ. The CDR3, as DNA: TGTGCCAGCAGCTTAGCGTTGCAGGGCTACGAGCAGTACTTC. Protein sequence: CASSLALQGYEQYF.

The J gene is TRBJ2-3, the V gene TRBV2, with D unresolved. Per the germline V gene, CDR1 is SNHLY and CDR2 is FYNNEI. Trimming shortened V by 7 bases and J by 5 bases, and 10 bases separated the two germline ends. CDR3 size: 12 residues. In DNA, the CDR3 is TGTGCCAGCACGGGCGGACGAGATACGCAGTATTTT. Translation: CASTGGRDTQYF. Based on the CDR3 plus reference TRBV2 and TRBJ2-3, the full variable domain is EPEVTQTPSHQVTQMGQEVILRCVPISNHLYFYWYRQILGQKVEFLVSFYNNEISEKSEIFDDQFSVERPDGSNFTLKIRSTKLEDSAMYFCASTGGRDTQYFGPGTRLTVL.

The rearrangement joins TRBV20-1 to TRBJ1-4; weak D call: TRBD1 (6 bases). V lost 1 base and J lost 5, with 14 bases in between. This CDR3 spans 15 amino acids. Germline values: CDR1 DFQATT, CDR2 SNEGSKA (reference sequence). CDR3 sequence: CSARVPGTKNEKLFF. The CDR3 DNA sequence: TGCAGTGCTAGAGTCCCCGGGACAAAAAATGAAAAACTGTTTTTT.

The chain employs TRBV7-8 and TRBJ1-5; D is possibly TRBD1 (5 bases). The ends were cut back, 1 base at V and 0 bases at J, with 7 bases in the middle. Germline V gene lookup returns CDR1 SGHVS and CDR2 FQNEAQ. The CDR3 length is 15 residues. CDR3: CASSLGRGSNQPQHF. The CDR3 nucleotides read TGTGCCAGCAGCTTAGGGAGGGGTAGCAATCAGCCCCAGCATTTT.

The CDR3 loop is CASSLGTATGELFF. CDR3 coding DNA: TGTGCCAGCAGTTTAGGGACAGCTACCGGGGAGCTGTTTTTT. The chain carries TRBV12-3 or TRBV12-4 and TRBJ2-2; perhaps TRBD1 as D (6 bases). The germline V and J ends were trimmed by 1 base and 5 bases, with 8 bases remaining between them. The length of the CDR3 is 14 residues.

The chain carries TRBV6-1 and TRBJ2-1; TRBD1 aligns across 9 bases. The length of the CDR3 is 14 residues. The J segment lost 6 bases and the V segment lost 5 bases, leaving 5 bases of the junction unmatched. Germline CDR1 MNHNS, CDR2 SASEGT. DNA of the CDR3: TGTGCCAGCAGTAGGACAGGGGAAAGCAATGAGCAGTTCTTC. Amino acid sequence: CASSRTGESNEQFF.